The present TCR beta chain was sequenced within a study of blood T cell repertoires in COVID-19. Some clones are missing from TCRdb's copy, which holds only in-frame ones; the method was immunoSEQ multiplex PCR. The data show some 190,000 clones, 70% to 90% seen once. Looked up from germline, CDR1 is KGHSH and CDR2 is LQKENI. The CDR3 loop spans 15 amino acids. The V gene lost 2 bases and the J gene lost 1 base, with 9 bases spanning the gap. The sequence derives from a woman aged 40 to 50 in a cohort exposed to, infected with or recovered from COVID-19 (not recorded which). The V and J genes are TRBV18 and TRBJ2-1; a possible D gene is TRBD2 (6 bases). Sequences were obtained from PBMCs or T cells enriched from blood (not recorded which). CDR3 in amino acids: CASSPGRGSYNEQFF. As DNA, the CDR3 is TGTGCCAGCTCACCAGGACGGGGGTCCTACAATGAGCAGTTCTTC.